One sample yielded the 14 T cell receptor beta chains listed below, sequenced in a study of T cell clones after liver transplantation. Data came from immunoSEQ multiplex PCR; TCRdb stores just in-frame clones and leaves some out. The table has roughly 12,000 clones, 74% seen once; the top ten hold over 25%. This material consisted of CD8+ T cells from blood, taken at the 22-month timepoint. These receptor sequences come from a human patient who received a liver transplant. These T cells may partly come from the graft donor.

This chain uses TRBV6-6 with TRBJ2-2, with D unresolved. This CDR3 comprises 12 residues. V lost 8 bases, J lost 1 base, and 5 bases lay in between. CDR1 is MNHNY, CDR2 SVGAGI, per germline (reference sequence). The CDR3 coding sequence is TGTGCCAGCGAAATGAACACCGGGGAGCTGTTTTTT. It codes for CASEMNTGELFF.

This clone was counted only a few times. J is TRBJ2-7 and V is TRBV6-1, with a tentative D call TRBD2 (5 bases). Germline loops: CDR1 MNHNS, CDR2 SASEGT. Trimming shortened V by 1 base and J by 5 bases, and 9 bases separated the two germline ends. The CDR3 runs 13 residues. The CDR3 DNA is TGTGCCAGCAGTGAAGATAAGGAGGACGAGCAGTACTTC. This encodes CASSEDKEDEQYF.

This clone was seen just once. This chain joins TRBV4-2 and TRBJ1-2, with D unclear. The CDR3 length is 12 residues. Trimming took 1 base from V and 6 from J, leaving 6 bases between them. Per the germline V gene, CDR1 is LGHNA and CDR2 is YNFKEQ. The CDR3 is CASSQGINGYTF. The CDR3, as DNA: TGTGCCAGCAGCCAAGGTATCAATGGCTACACCTTC.

Here the CDR3 reads CASSSLDRAYEQYF. Here the CDR3 DNA reads TGTGCCAGCAGCTCCTTGGACAGGGCTTACGAGCAGTACTTC. The J gene is TRBJ2-7, the V gene TRBV7-8, with TRBD1 identical over 8 bases. This CDR3 is 14 amino acids long. Germline-derived CDR1 and CDR2 are SGHVS and FQNEAQ. V lost 4 bases and J lost 4; bases outside the gene matches: 6.

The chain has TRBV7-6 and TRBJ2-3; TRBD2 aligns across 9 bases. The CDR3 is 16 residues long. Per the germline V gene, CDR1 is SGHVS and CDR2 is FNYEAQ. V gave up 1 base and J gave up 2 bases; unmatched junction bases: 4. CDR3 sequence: CASSLVSGGPTDTQYF. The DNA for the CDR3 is TGTGCCAGCAGCTTAGTGAGCGGGGGGCCCACAGATACGCAGTATTTT.

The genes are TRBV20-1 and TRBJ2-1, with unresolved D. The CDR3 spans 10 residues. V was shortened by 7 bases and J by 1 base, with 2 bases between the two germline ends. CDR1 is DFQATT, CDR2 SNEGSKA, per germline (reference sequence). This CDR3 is CSVSYNEQFF. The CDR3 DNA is TGCAGTGTATCCTACAATGAGCAGTTCTTC.

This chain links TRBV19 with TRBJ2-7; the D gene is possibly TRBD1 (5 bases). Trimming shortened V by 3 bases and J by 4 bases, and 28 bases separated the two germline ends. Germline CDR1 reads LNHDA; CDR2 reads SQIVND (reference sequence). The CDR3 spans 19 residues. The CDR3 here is CASSIPLVPLGFGAYEQYF. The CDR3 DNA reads TGTGCCAGTAGTATTCCATTGGTCCCCTTGGGGTTTGGGGCGTACGAGCAGTACTTC.

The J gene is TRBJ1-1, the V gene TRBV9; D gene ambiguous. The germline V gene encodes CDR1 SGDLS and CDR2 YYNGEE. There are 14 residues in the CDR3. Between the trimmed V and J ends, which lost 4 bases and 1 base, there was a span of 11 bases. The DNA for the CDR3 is TGTGCCAGCAGCCCCTGGACGGGGAACACTGAAGCTTTCTTT. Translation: CASSPWTGNTEAFF.

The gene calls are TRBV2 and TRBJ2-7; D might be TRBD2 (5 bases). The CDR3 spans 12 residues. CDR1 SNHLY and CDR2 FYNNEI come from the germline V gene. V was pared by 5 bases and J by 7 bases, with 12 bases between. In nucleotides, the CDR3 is TGTGCCAGCAGTTTGAGGGTTGAGGAGCAGTACTTC. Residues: CASSLRVEEQYF.

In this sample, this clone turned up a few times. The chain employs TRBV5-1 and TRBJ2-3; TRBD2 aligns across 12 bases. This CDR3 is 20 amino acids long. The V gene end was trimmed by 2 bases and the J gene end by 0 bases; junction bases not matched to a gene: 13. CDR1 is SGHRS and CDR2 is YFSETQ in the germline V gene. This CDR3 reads CASSFDPETSGGSSTDTQYF. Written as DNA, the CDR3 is TGCGCCAGCAGCTTTGACCCAGAGACTAGCGGGGGATCTAGCACAGATACGCAGTATTTT.

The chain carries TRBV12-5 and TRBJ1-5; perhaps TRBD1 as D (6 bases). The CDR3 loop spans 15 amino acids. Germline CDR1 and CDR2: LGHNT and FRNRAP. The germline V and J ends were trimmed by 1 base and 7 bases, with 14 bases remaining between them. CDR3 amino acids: CASGLEATGLQPQHF. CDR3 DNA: TGTGCTAGTGGTTTGGAGGCGACAGGCCTACAGCCCCAGCATTTT. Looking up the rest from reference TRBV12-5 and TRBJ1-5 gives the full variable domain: DARVTQTPRHKVTEMGQEVTMRCQPILGHNTVFWYRQTMMQGLELLAYFRNRAPLDDSGMPKDRFSAEMPDATLATLKIQPSEPRDSAVYFCASGLEATGLQPQHFGDGTRLSIL.

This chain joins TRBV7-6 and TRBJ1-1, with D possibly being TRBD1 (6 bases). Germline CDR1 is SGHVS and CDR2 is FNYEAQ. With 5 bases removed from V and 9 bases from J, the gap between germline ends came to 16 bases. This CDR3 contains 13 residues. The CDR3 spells CASSKGGAGKAFF. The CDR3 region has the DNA TGTGCCAGCAGCAAAGGGGGGGCGGGCAAAGCTTTCTTT. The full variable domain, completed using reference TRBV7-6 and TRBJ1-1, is GAGVSQSPRYKVTKRGQDVALRCDPISGHVSLYWYRQALGQGPEFLTYFNYEAQQDKSGLPNDRFSAERPEGSISTLTIQRTEQRDSAMYRCASSKGGAGKAFFGQGTRLTVV.

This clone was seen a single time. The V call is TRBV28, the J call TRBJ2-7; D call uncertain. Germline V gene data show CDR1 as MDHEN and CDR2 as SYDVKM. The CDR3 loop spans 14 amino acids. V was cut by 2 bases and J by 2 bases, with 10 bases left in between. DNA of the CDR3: TGTGCCAGCAGTTTAAGTAACAGTCCCTACGAGCAGTACTTC. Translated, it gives CASSLSNSPYEQYF.

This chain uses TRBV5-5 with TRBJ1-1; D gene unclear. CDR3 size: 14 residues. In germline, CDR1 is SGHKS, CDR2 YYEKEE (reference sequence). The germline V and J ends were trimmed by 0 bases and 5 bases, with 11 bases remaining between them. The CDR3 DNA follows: TGTGCCAGCAGCTTGGACCTGCCGAGGACTGAAGCTTTCTTT. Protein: CASSLDLPRTEAFF.